This T cell receptor beta chain appears in the sequencing data of a study of Graves' ophthalmopathy and Graves' hyperthyroidism. RNA transcripts yielded amplified TCR beta CDR3 regions. Second-round multiplex PCR followed a first-round RT-PCR using HTBI primers. TCRdb recomputed calls from the multiplex PCR reads with MiXCR, one row per CDR3 protein. Of about 740,000 distinct CDR3 sequences detected, 40% appear once; the ten largest clones hold less than 55%. CDR3 length: 15 amino acids. Germline loops: CDR1 WSHSY, CDR2 SAAADI. V dropped 6 bases and J dropped 0 bases, with 15 bases sitting between them.

The J gene is TRBJ2-7, the V gene TRBV10-2; D possibly corresponds to TRBD1 (6 bases). This sequence originates from an adult man with Graves' ophthalmopathy. Material for sequencing was peripheral blood. CDR3: CASSQDLGGSYEQYF. In nucleotides, the CDR3 is TGCGCCAGCAGCCAAGATCTAGGGGGCTCCTACGAGCAGTACTTC.